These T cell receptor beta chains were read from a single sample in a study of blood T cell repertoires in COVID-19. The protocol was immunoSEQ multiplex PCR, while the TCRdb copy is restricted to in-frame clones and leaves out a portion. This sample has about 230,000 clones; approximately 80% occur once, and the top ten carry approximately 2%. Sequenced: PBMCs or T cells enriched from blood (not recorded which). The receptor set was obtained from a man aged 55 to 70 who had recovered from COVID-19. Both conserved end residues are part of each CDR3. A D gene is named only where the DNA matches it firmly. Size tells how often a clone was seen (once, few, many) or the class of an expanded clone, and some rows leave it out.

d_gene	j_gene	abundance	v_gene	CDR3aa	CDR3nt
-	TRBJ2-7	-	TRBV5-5	CASSTSQGYEQYF	TGTGCCAGCAGCACCTCTCAGGGTTACGAGCAGTACTTC
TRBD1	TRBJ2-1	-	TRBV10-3	CATAGTGGQGEQFF	TGTGCCACCGCCGGGACAGGGGGCCAAGGTGAGCAGTTCTTC
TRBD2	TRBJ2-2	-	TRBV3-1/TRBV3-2	CASSHGLAGTTSSTGELFF	TGTGCCAGCAGCCACGGACTAGCGGGGACGACCTCGTCCACCGGGGAGCTGTTTTTT
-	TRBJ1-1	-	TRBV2	CASSLGGMNTEAFF	TGTGCCAGCTCCTTGGGGGGGATGAACACTGAAGCTTTCTTT
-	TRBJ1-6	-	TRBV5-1	CASSFTSSTRTGGQGDSPLHF	TGCGCCAGCAGCTTCACATCCTCGACTAGAACCGGGGGGCAGGGAGATTCACCCCTCCACTTT
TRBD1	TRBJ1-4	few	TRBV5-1	CASSLGGGGTNEKLFF	TGCGCCAGCAGCTTAGGAGGGGGCGGCACTAATGAAAAACTGTTTTTT
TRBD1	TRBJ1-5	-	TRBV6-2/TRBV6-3	CASSYSYRGSNQPQHF	TGTGCCAGCAGTTACTCGTACAGGGGGAGCAATCAGCCCCAGCATTTT
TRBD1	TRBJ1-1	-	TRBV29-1	CSVRQGPLEAFF	TGCAGCGTAAGACAGGGCCCCCTTGAAGCTTTCTTT
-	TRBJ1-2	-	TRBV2	CASSEMRRTAQSNYGYTF	TGTGCCAGCAGTGAAATGAGACGGACAGCGCAGTCTAACTATGGCTACACCTTC
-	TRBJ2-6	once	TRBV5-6	CASSLAGTPTSGANVLTF	TGTGCCAGCAGCTTGGCGGGGACACCCACCTCTGGGGCCAACGTCCTGACTTTC
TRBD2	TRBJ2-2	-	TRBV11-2	CASSSREGWNTGELFF	TGTGCCAGCAGCTCCCGGGAGGGGTGGAACACCGGGGAGCTGTTTTTT